This T cell receptor beta chain was sequenced during a study of cytomegalovirus exposure and HLA in healthy donors. Overall study context: Early released data comprised about 85 million unique TCRs from HLA-typed donors.

Study-wide points: Earlier results showed most TCR beta V segments being productive about 87% or about 30% of the time. Cytomegalovirus-associated TCR beta chains were listed, numbering 150 to 200. The records held CMV serostatus as the only immune exposure information.

Germline CDR1 reads SGHVS; CDR2 reads FQNEAQ. V trimming: 2 bases; J trimming: 4 bases; junction bases outside the gene matches: 13. This CDR3 has 18 residues. Vbeta (60) and Jbeta (13) primers were used in the PCR. TCRdb's table, derived via immunoSEQ multiplex PCR, lists solely in-frame clones and lacks some. In the table there are around 98,000 clones, about 81% of which are singletons. On this clone: Its antigen is still unknown.

The source material was PBMCs. The source is a man aged 35 to 55 in good health and CMV-seronegative. The chain has TRBV7-8 and TRBJ2-5, with 10 bases fitting TRBD2. This CDR3 reads CASSLYAVGSGGLETQYF. The CDR3 DNA reads TGTGCCAGCAGCTTATATGCCGTTGGTAGCGGGGGGCTAGAGACCCAGTACTTC.